The rows below give T cell receptor beta chains drawn from one sample of a study of blood T cell repertoires in COVID-19. Profiling relied on immunoSEQ multiplex PCR, and the TCRdb table lists in-frame clones only, not all of them. The sample has hundreds of thousands of clones, roughly nine tenths seen once. What was sequenced was PBMCs or T cells enriched from blood (not recorded which). The receptors come from a young man who had recovered from COVID-19. Both conserved end residues are part of each CDR3. A D gene is named only where the DNA matches it firmly. Some rows mark clone size as missing; the rest say once, few, many or name a class of expanded clone.

d_call | j_call | clone_size | v_call | cdr3_aa | cdr3_nt
- | TRBJ2-1 | - | TRBV7-7 | CASSPGLRSEQFF | TGTGCCAGCAGCCCGGGACTCAGGAGTGAGCAGTTCTTC
TRBD1 | TRBJ2-5 | - | TRBV6-5 | CASSNRQGQETQYF | TGTGCCAGCAGTAACCGACAGGGGCAAGAGACCCAGTACTTC
TRBD1 | TRBJ1-2 | - | TRBV28 | CASSSRTGANYGYTF | TGTGCCAGCAGTTCCCGGACAGGAGCGAACTATGGCTACACCTTC
- | TRBJ1-5 | few | TRBV28 | CASSLGGNNQPQHF | TGTGCCAGCAGTTTAGGCGGGAACAATCAGCCCCAGCATTTT
- | TRBJ2-7 | - | TRBV6-5 | CASRAFSQEQYF | TGTGCCAGCAGGGCTTTTAGCCAGGAGCAGTACTTC
TRBD1 | TRBJ2-2 | - | TRBV13 | CASSYGTVGSTGELFF | TGTGCCAGCAGCTATGGGACAGTAGGTAGCACCGGGGAGCTGTTTTTT
- | TRBJ2-7 | - | TRBV7-8 | CASSLGASDGAEQYF | TGTGCCAGCAGCTTAGGGGCTAGCGATGGGGCCGAGCAGTACTTC
TRBD2 | TRBJ2-7 | - | TRBV5-6 | CASSLGLAGVLSYEQYF | TGTGCCAGCAGCTTGGGCCTAGCGGGGGTCCTCTCCTACGAGCAGTACTTC
TRBD1 | TRBJ2-2 | - | TRBV28 | CASSRDRPANTGELFF | TGTGCCAGCAGCAGGGACAGGCCAGCGAACACCGGGGAGCTGTTTTTT
TRBD1 | TRBJ1-1 | - | TRBV7-3 | CASSQQGGDAEAFF | TGTGCCAGCAGCCAGCAGGGGGGTGATGCTGAAGCTTTCTTT
TRBD1 | TRBJ1-5 | - | TRBV19 | CASSKGQTPNQPQHF | TGTGCCAGTAGTAAGGGACAGACACCAAATCAGCCCCAGCATTTT
TRBD2 | TRBJ2-1 | - | TRBV20-1 | CSASPSAGGPRNEQFF | TGCAGTGCTAGTCCCTCGGCGGGAGGGCCTAGAAATGAGCAGTTCTTC
- | TRBJ1-6 | - | TRBV7-2 | CASSFVGGGRSSYNSPLHF | TGTGCCAGCAGCTTCGTGGGGGGGGGCCGGAGCTCCTATAATTCACCCCTCCACTTT
- | TRBJ2-3 | - | TRBV18 | CASSPRDRTDTQYF | TGTGCCAGCTCGCCCAGGGATAGAACAGATACGCAGTATTTT
- | TRBJ1-3 | - | TRBV7-9 | CASSDNSGRFWAGNTIYF | TGTGCCAGCAGCGACAATAGTGGAAGGTTTTGGGCTGGAAACACCATATATTTT
- | TRBJ2-3 | - | TRBV7-9 | CASSWGDTQYF | TGTGCCAGCAGCTGGGGCGATACGCAGTATTTT
- | TRBJ1-1 | - | TRBV9 | CASSVAVRGTEAFF | TGTGCCAGCAGCGTAGCCGTAAGGGGCACTGAAGCTTTCTTT
TRBD1 | TRBJ2-4 | - | TRBV18 | CASSKQGADKNIQYF | TGTGCCAGCTCAAAACAGGGGGCGGACAAAAACATTCAGTACTTC
TRBD2 | TRBJ2-7 | - | TRBV14 | CASSQELAGPYEQYF | TGTGCCAGCAGCCAAGAGTTAGCGGGTCCCTACGAGCAGTACTTC
- | TRBJ2-2 | - | TRBV7-3 | CASSAYTGELFF | TGTGCCAGCAGCGCGTACACCGGGGAGCTGTTTTTT
- | TRBJ2-5 | - | TRBV5-1 | CASSLTDKIETQYF | TGCGCCAGCAGCTTGACCGACAAAATAGAGACCCAGTACTTC
- | TRBJ2-7 | - | TRBV6-5 | CASSYDSGRSSYEQYF | TGTGCCAGCAGTTACGATAGCGGAAGAAGCTCCTACGAGCAGTACTTC
TRBD2 | TRBJ2-3 | - | TRBV6-6 | CASKYESGRGDTQYF | TGTGCCAGCAAATACGAAAGCGGGAGGGGGGATACGCAGTATTTT
- | TRBJ2-7 | - | TRBV5-1 | CASSLDASSYEQYF | TGCGCCAGCAGCTTGGACGCGTCCTCCTACGAGCAGTACTTC
TRBD1 | TRBJ2-1 | - | TRBV28 | CASSSGQGASYNEQFF | TGTGCCAGCAGTTCCGGACAGGGGGCTTCCTACAATGAGCAGTTCTTC